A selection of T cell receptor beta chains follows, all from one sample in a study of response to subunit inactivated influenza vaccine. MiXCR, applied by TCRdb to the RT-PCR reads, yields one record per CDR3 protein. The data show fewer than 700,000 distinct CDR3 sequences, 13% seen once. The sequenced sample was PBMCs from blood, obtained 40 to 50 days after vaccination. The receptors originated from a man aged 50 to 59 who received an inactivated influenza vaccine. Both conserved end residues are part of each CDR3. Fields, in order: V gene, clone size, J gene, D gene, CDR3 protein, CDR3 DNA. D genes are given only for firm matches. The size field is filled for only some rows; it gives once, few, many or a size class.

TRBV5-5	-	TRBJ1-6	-	CASSLEVEGGSPLHF	TGTGCCAGCAGCTTGGAGGTCGAGGGTGGTTCACCCCTCCACTTT
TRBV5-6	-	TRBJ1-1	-	CASSSVRVGTEAFF	TGTGCCAGCAGCTCGGTCAGGGTCGGCACTGAAGCTTTCTTT
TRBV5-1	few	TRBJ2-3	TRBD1	CASSFTGGSTDTQYF	TGCGCCAGCAGCTTTACAGGGGGGAGCACAGATACGCAGTATTTT
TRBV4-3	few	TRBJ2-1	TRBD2	CASSQDGGGRGYNEQFF	TGCGCCAGCAGCCAAGATGGGGGCGGGAGGGGATACAATGAGCAGTTCTTC
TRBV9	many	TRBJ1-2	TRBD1	CASSATGTDGYTF	TGTGCCAGCAGCGCGACAGGGACGGACGGCTACACCTTC
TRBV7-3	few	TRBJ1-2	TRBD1	CASSPRGQLNYGYTF	TGTGCCAGCAGCCCGAGGGGGCAGCTGAACTATGGCTACACCTTC
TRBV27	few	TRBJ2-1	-	CASSSGTDQQFF	TGTGCCAGCAGTTCTGGGACGGATCAGCAGTTCTTC
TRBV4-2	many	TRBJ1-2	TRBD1	CASSQSQGEYGYTF	TGTGCCAGCAGCCAATCACAGGGGGAGTATGGCTACACCTTC
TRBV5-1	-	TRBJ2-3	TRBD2	CASSLSGRGDTQYF	TGCGCCAGCAGCCTTAGCGGGAGAGGAGATACGCAGTATTTT
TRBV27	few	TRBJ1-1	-	CASSLAPRGTEAFF	TGTGCCAGCAGTTTAGCCCCCCGGGGCACTGAAGCTTTCTTT
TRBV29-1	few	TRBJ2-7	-	CSVERGPRGNPYEQYF	TGCAGCGTTGAACGGGGCCCTCGTGGCAATCCCTACGAGCAGTACTTC
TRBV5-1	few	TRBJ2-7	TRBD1	CASSKGQDYEQYF	TGCGCCAGCAGCAAGGGACAGGACTACGAGCAGTACTTC
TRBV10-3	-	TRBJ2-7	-	CAISETGFFTEQYF	TGTGCCATCAGTGAGACAGGGTTCTTCACCGAGCAGTACTTC
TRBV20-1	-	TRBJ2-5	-	CSARDIGGVQETQYF	TGCAGTGCTAGAGACATTGGCGGGGTACAAGAGACCCAGTACTTC
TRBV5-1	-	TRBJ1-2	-	CASSLEPNYGYTF	TGCGCCAGCAGCTTGGAACCAAACTATGGCTACACCTTC
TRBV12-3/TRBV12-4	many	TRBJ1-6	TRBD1	CASTQGGGRNSPLHF	TGTGCCAGCACCCAGGGGGGGGGGAGGAATTCACCCCTCCACTTT
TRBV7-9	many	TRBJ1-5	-	CASASDRSNQPQHF	TGTGCCAGCGCCTCAGACCGTAGCAATCAGCCCCAGCATTTT
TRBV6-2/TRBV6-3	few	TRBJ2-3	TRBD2	CASKVAGTSDTQYF	TGTGCCAGCAAGGTAGCGGGGACTTCAGATACGCAGTATTTT
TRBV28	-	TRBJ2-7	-	CASRSSGQGRRESYEQYF	TGTGCCAGCAGATCCTCGGGGCAGGGGCGCAGAGAGTCCTACGAGCAGTACTTC
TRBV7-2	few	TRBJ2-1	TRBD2	CASSLGGGMWSQQFF	TGTGCCAGCAGCTTAGGGGGGGGTATGTGGTCCCAGCAGTTCTTC
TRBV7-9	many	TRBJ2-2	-	CASSNRGELFF	TGTGCCAGCAGCAACCGCGGGGAGCTGTTTTTT
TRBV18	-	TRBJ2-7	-	CASSPWPGEQYF	TGTGCCAGCTCACCATGGCCTGGCGAGCAGTACTTC
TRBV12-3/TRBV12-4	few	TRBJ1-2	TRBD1	CASSLTPEGTVQLSF	TGTGCCAGCAGTTTAACGCCCGAGGGGACAGTCCAACTCTCATTC
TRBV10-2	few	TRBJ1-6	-	CASLQSNINSPLHF	TGCGCCAGCCTACAGAGTAATATTAATTCACCCCTCCACTTT
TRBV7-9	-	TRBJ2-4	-	CASSLAGGKNIQYF	TGTGCCAGCAGCTTGGCTGGTGGCAAAAACATTCAGTACTTC
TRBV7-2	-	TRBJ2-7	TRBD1	CASSLVSSGTGRYEQYF	TGTGCCAGCAGCTTAGTGTCCTCCGGGACAGGGAGATACGAGCAGTACTTC
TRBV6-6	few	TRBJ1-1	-	CASSYGGLAFF	TGTGCCAGCAGTTACGGGGGCTTAGCTTTCTTT